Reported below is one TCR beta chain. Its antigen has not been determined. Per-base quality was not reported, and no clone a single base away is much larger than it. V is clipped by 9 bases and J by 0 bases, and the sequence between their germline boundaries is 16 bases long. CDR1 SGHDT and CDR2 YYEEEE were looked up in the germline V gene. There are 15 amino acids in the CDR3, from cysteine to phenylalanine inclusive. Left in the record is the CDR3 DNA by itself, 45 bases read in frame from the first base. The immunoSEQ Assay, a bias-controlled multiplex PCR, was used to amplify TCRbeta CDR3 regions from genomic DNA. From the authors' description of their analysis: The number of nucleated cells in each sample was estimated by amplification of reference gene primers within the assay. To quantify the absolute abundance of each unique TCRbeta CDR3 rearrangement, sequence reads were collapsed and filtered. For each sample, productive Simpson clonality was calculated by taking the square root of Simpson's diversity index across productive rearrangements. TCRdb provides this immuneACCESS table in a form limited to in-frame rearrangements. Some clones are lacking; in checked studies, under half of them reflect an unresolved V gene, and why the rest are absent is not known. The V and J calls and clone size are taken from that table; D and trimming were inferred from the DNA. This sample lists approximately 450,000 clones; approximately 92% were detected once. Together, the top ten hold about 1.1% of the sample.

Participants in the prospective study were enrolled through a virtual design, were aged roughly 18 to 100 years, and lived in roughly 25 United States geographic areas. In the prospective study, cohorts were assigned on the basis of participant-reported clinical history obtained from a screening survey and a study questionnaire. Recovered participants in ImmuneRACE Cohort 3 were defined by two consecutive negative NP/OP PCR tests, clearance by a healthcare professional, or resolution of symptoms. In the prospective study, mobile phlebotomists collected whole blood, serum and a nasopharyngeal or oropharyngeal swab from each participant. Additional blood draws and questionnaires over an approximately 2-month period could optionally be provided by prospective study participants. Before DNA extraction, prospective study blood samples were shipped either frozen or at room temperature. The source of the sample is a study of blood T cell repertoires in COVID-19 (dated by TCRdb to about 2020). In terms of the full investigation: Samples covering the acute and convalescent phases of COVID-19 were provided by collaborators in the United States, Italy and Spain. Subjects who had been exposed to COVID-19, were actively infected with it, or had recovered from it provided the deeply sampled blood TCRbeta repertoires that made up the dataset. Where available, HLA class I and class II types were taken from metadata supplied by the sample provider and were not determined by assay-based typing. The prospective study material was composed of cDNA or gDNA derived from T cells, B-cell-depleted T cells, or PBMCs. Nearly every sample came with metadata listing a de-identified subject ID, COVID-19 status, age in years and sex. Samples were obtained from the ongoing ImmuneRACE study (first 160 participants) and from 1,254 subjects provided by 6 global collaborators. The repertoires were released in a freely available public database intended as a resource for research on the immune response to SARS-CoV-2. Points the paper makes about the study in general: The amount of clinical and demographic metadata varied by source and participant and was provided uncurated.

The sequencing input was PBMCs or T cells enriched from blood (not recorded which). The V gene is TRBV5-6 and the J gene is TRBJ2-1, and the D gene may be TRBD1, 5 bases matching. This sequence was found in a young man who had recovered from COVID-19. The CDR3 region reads CATQVGPSSYNEQFF. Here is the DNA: TGTGCCACCCAGGTGGGGCCAAGCTCCTACAATGAGCAGTTCTTC.